These 4 T cell receptor beta chains were all obtained from the same sample, sequenced in a study of shared clonotypes between healthy human individuals. Assay: immunoSEQ multiplex PCR; the TCRdb copy retains only in-frame clones and omits some. The repertoire includes around 300,000 clones, around 87% of them detected once, and 15% to 20% sits in the top ten. The specimen sequenced was memory CD8+ T cells sorted from blood. Subset specified: CD45RO+ cells pooled with CCR7-negative TemRA cells. Receptors were obtained from a man in his late teens or twenties in good health.

The chain joins TRBV7-9 to TRBJ2-2; unclear D gene. Trimming took 11 bases from V and 7 from J, leaving 8 bases between them. The germline CDR1 and CDR2 sequences are SEHNR and FQNEAQ (reference sequence). This CDR3 has 10 residues. This CDR3 reads CAVGDGELFF. CDR3 nucleotide sequence: TGTGCCGTCGGAGACGGGGAGCTGTTTTTT.

The count of this clone is one. The V call is TRBV29-1, the J call TRBJ2-3; D is tentatively TRBD1 or TRBD2 (6 bases each). Trimming pared 2 bases from V and 8 bases from J, leaving 14 bases between. From germline, CDR1 is SQVTM and CDR2 ANQGSEA. The CDR3 has 13 residues. DNA of the CDR3: TGCAGCGTTGAACCCAGCGGAGGGGGTACGCAGTATTTT. This encodes CSVEPSGGGTQYF.

V is TRBV9 and J is TRBJ1-2; 7 nucleotides line up with TRBD1. The germline CDR1 and CDR2 sequences are SGDLS and YYNGEE. The CDR3 runs 13 residues. V dropped 3 bases and J dropped 3; count of bases not matched to a gene: 2. The DNA for the CDR3 is TGTGCCAGCAGCGGAACAGGGGACTATGGCTACACCTTC. The encoded protein is CASSGTGDYGYTF. The full variable domain, its missing parts supplied by reference TRBV9 and TRBJ1-2, is DSGVTQTPKHLITATGQRVTLRCSPRSGDLSVYWYQQSLDQGLQFLIQYYNGEERAKGNILERFSAQQFPDLHSELNLSSLELGDSALYFCASSGTGDYGYTFGSGTRLTVV.

This clone was recorded only once. The chain couples TRBV6-1 to TRBJ2-7; possibly TRBD1 or TRBD2 for D (5 bases each). The V end was cut by 4 bases, the J end by 0 bases, with 7 bases between. The CDR3 runs 13 residues. Germline-derived CDR1 and CDR2 are MNHNS and SASEGT. The CDR3 nucleotides read TGTGCCAGCAGTGTGAGGGGCTCCTACGAGCAGTACTTC. Its protein is CASSVRGSYEQYF.